The 20 T cell receptor beta chains below come from one sample, sequenced in a study of CD8+CD57+ T cells in acquired aplastic anemia. The study profiled TCR beta VDJ and CDR3 using genomic DNA as template. TCRdb redid the calling of the reads with MiXCR, one entry per CDR3 protein. The sample has around 290,000 distinct CDR3 sequences; under 60% are singletons. Patients included in sequencing had previously demonstrated CD8+CD57+ cell expansion by flow cytometry. Sequenced sample: sorted CD4+, CD8+, or CD8+CD57+ T cells (not recorded which) from PBMCs. Receptors originate from a human donor with aplastic anemia.

The chain has TRBV7-2 and TRBJ2-1; TRBD2 aligns across 8 bases. The length of the CDR3 is 12 residues. V gave up 1 base and J gave up 15 bases; unmatched junction bases: 5. Per the germline V gene, CDR1 is SGHTA and CDR2 is FQGNSA. The CDR3 DNA follows: TGTGCCAGCAGCTTAGATCGGCTAGCGGGGTTCTTC. This sequence encodes CASSLDRLAGFF.

V and J are TRBV20-1 and TRBJ1-2; 9 bases fit TRBD1. V was clipped by 8 bases and J by 3 bases; unmatched bases: 19. Germline loops: CDR1 DFQATT, CDR2 SNEGSKA (reference sequence). The CDR3 covers 17 residues. CDR3 protein: CSPLPRNRGQVDYGYTF. The DNA of the CDR3 is TGCAGTCCCCTCCCACGCAACAGGGGGCAGGTCGACTATGGCTACACCTTC.

The V gene is TRBV6-6, the J gene TRBJ2-3; possible D gene TRBD1, 7 bases. This CDR3 is 14 amino acids long. V was trimmed by 5 bases and J by 5 bases, leaving 14 bases between them. Germline CDR1 is MNHNY and CDR2 is SVGAGI (reference sequence). The CDR3 reads CASSPPGGKDTQYF. CDR3 in DNA: TGTGCCAGCAGTCCCCCAGGGGGGAAAGATACGCAGTATTTT.

This clonotype appeared many times. The chain uses TRBV20-1 and TRBJ1-1; 8 positions match TRBD1. Losses at the gene ends were 5 bases for V and 1 base for J; bases not matched to a gene: 9. The germline gives CDR1 DFQATT, CDR2 SNEGSKA (reference sequence). The CDR3 loop spans 15 amino acids. The CDR3 loop reads CSALAPDRENTEAFF. The CDR3 DNA follows: TGCAGTGCTTTGGCCCCGGACAGGGAGAACACTGAAGCTTTCTTT.

The chain combines TRBV7-8 with TRBJ1-2, with D tentatively TRBD1 (6 bases). V gave up 4 bases and J gave up 0 bases, with 21 bases separating them. The germline CDR1 and CDR2 sequences are SGHVS and FQNEAQ. CDR3 size: 18 residues. CDR3 sequence (DNA): TGTGCCAGCAGCTCCCTACCGACTCGGACAGCAGCTAACTATGGCTACACCTTC. It is translated as CASSSLPTRTAANYGYTF.

This clonotype was seen a handful of times. The CDR3 sequence is CASSSRTGYEQYF. The CDR3 DNA reads as TGTGCCAGCAGCTCCCGGACAGGCTACGAGCAGTACTTC. This sequence joins TRBV7-9 and TRBJ2-7; 7 nucleotides align to TRBD1. The CDR3 is 13 amino acids. The germline gives CDR1 SEHNR, CDR2 FQNEAQ (reference sequence). The V and J ends lost 4 bases and 3 bases, in that order; junction bases with no gene match: 3.

The chain recombines TRBV20-1 with TRBJ2-7; the D is unclear. The CDR3 extends over 12 amino acids. V lost 6 bases and J lost 5, with 14 bases in between. Germline V gene data show CDR1 as DFQATT and CDR2 as SNEGSKA (reference sequence). CDR3 bases: TGCAGTGCCCTCAAGAGAGAGGACGAGCAGTACTTC. Protein product: CSALKREDEQYF.

The genes are TRBV20-1 and TRBJ2-7; a weak D match, TRBD2 (6 bases). This CDR3 comprises 13 residues. Trimming took 5 bases from V and 5 from J, leaving 16 bases between them. Germline loops: CDR1 DFQATT, CDR2 SNEGSKA (reference sequence). The CDR3 nucleotides are TGCAGTGCTCGTCCCGGGACTTTGGACGAGCAGTACTTC. It encodes CSARPGTLDEQYF.

This clonotype has at least ten counts. The V call is TRBV29-1, the J call TRBJ1-1, with TRBD1 identical over 7 bases. Germline values: CDR1 SQVTM, CDR2 ANQGSEA. The CDR3 covers 13 residues. With 7 bases clipped from V and 1 base from J, the junction kept 6 bases outside the gene matches. This CDR3 reads CSAGGQGNTEAFF. CDR3 DNA sequence: TGCAGCGCAGGGGGGCAGGGGAACACTGAAGCTTTCTTT.

The chain recombines TRBV7-6 with TRBJ2-6; TRBD1 is a possible D gene (5 bases). CDR1 is SGHVS, CDR2 FNYEAQ, per germline. Trimming cost V 1 base and J 4 bases, with 17 bases left between them. The CDR3 consists of 18 residues. CDR3 protein: CASSLGRVGLGGANVLTF. The DNA of the CDR3 is TGTGCCAGCAGCTTAGGCAGGGTTGGGCTCGGGGGGGCCAACGTCCTGACTTTC.

This rearrangement joins TRBV9 to TRBJ1-3, with D unclear. The length of the CDR3 is 14 residues. Trimming left V 7 bases short and J 6 bases short, with 17 bases between. Germline V gene data show CDR1 as SGDLS and CDR2 as YYNGEE. The CDR3 bases are TGTGCCAGCGGCGGGCAGGCCCTAACAAACACCATATATTTT. This gives the protein CASGGQALTNTIYF.

This clonotype came up many times. The genes are TRBV14 and TRBJ1-6; D might be TRBD1 (5 bases). Germline loops: CDR1 SGHDN, CDR2 FVKESK. The V end lost 5 bases, the J end lost 4 bases, and 18 bases lay between the germline ends. This CDR3 has 17 amino acids. CDR3 sequence reads: CASSDPGGEGYNSPLHF. The CDR3 coding sequence is TGTGCCAGCAGCGACCCGGGGGGTGAGGGGTATAATTCACCCCTCCACTTT.

This chain links TRBV3-1 with TRBJ2-5, with 9 nucleotides matching TRBD2. Unmatched junction bases numbered 3, after V lost 0 bases and J lost 7 bases. This CDR3 spans 14 amino acids. The germline V gene has CDR1 LGHDT and CDR2 YNNKEL (reference sequence). The CDR3 DNA is TGTGCCAGCAGCCAAGATGCTAGCGGGGTGACCCAGTACTTC. Translated, it gives CASSQDASGVTQYF.

The gene calls are TRBV24-1 and TRBJ2-5; D possibly corresponds to TRBD1 (6 bases). The CDR3 totals 14 residues. The germline V and J ends were trimmed by 2 bases and 5 bases, with 11 bases remaining between them. Germline assignment: CDR1 KGHDR and CDR2 SFDVKD. The CDR3 coding sequence is TGTGCCACCAGTGATTGGACAGAGGGGGAGACCCAGTACTTC. This codes for CATSDWTEGETQYF.

This clonotype has more than one count but fewer than ten. The gene calls are TRBV4-1 and TRBJ1-2; 8 bases map to TRBD1. J gave up 6 bases and V 0 bases, and 3 bases lay outside the gene matches. The germline V gene encodes CDR1 MGHRA and CDR2 YSYEKL. The CDR3 consists of 14 residues. The CDR3 protein is CASSQDRTGHGYTF. The CDR3 DNA reads as TGCGCCAGCAGCCAAGATAGGACAGGGCATGGCTACACCTTC.

The V gene is TRBV20-1, the J gene TRBJ2-3; D not certain. Germline V gene sequence: CDR1 DFQATT, CDR2 SNEGSKA (reference sequence). V was cut by 1 base and J by 8 bases, with 13 bases left in between. This CDR3 is built from 13 residues. The CDR3 DNA reads TGCAGTGCTAGAGGGGCCCCATCCGGTACGCAGTATTTT. As protein: CSARGAPSGTQYF.

CDR3 residues: CASSRGANTIYF. Written as DNA, the CDR3 is TGTGCCAGCAGCAGAGGGGCAAACACCATATATTTT. The rearrangement uses TRBV2 and TRBJ1-3, with a possible D match to TRBD1 (5 bases). Between the trimmed V and J ends, which lost 6 bases and 6 bases, there was a span of 9 bases. CDR1 is SNHLY, CDR2 FYNNEI, per germline. CDR3 length equals 12 residues.

V is TRBV12-3 or TRBV12-4 and J is TRBJ2-1; TRBD2 might be the D (5 bases). V was clipped by 5 bases and J by 8 bases, with 13 bases between them. This CDR3 is 13 amino acids long. The CDR3 bases are TGTGCCAGCAGTGCCCAACTCGGGGATGAGCAGTTCTTC. The encoded protein is CASSAQLGDEQFF.

The table lists this clonotype with a few counts. This chain joins TRBV20-1 and TRBJ1-2, with D possibly matching TRBD1 (5 bases). The CDR3 length is 14 residues. Germline lookup yields CDR1 DFQATT and CDR2 SNEGSKA (reference sequence). V shed 5 bases and J shed 4 bases, with 17 bases lying between them. The CDR3 reads CSAPAGDGGYGYTF. DNA of the CDR3: TGCAGTGCTCCTGCTGGGGACGGTGGCTATGGCTACACCTTC.

The gene calls are TRBV7-2 and TRBJ1-1; D call uncertain. V gave up 1 base and J gave up 7 bases, with 22 bases separating them. The germline gives CDR1 SGHTA, CDR2 FQGNSA. The CDR3 contains 17 residues. The CDR3 DNA is TGTGCCAGCAGCTTAGGGCCGTCAAGTCCGCGCTTCGTTGAAGCTTTCTTT. It codes for CASSLGPSSPRFVEAFF.